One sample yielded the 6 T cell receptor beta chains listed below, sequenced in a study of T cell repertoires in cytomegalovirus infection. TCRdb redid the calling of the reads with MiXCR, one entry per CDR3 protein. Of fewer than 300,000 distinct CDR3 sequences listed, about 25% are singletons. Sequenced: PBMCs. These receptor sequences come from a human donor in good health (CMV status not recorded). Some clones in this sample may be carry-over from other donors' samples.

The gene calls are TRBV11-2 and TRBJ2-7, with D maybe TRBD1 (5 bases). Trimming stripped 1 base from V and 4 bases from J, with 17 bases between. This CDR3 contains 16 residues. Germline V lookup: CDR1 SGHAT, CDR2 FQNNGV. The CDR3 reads CASSLGVAERGYEQYF. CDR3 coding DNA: TGTGCCAGCAGCTTAGGTGTGGCGGAAAGGGGATACGAGCAGTACTTC.

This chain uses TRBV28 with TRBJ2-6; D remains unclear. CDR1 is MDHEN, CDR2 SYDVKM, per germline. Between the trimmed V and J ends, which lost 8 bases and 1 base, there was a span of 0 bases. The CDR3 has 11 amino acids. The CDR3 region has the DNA TGTGCCAGCTCTGGGGCCAACGTCCTGACTTTC. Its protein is CASSGANVLTF.

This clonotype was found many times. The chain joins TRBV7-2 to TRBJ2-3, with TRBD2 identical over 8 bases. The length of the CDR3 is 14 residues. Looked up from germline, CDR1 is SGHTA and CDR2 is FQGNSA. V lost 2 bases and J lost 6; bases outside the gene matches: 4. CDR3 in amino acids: CASSLMTSDDTQYF. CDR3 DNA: TGTGCCAGCAGCTTAATGACTAGCGATGATACGCAGTATTTT.

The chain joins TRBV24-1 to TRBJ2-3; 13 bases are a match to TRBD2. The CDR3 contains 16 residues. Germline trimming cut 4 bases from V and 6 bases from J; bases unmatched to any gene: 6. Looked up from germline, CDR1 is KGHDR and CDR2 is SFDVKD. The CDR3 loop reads CATSDPGLAGTDTQYF. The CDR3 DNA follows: TGTGCCACCAGTGACCCGGGACTAGCGGGGACCGATACGCAGTATTTT.

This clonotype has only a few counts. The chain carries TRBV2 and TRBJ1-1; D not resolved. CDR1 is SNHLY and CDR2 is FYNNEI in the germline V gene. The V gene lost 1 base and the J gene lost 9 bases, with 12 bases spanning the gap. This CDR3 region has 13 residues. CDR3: CASSEDAGSKAFF. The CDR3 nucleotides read TGTGCCAGCAGTGAAGACGCCGGGAGCAAAGCTTTCTTT.

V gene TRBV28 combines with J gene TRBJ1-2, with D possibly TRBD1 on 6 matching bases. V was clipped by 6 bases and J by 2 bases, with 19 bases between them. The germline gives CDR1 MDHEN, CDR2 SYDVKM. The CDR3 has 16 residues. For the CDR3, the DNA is TGTGCCAGCAGCCTACTACAGGGAGGAAGCAACTATGGCTACACCTTC. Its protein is CASSLLQGGSNYGYTF.